The clone carrying this TCR beta chain was seen only a few times. What it binds is not known. This sample is part of a study of blood T cells in healthy people across ages. Study-wide results and limits: Naive T cell percentage and TCR beta diversity correlated strongly.

At least 5.5 micrograms of total RNA were extracted per sample. Next came a second PCR, run for about 6 to 12 cycles, which used a sample-barcoded 5' primer along with a J-beta primer mix. TCRdb ran MiXCR on the 5' RACE reads and lists one entry per CDR3 protein. The sample shows around 2 million distinct CDR3 sequences, 35% to 50% of them seen only once. The V gene lost 3 bases and the J gene lost 4 bases, with 9 bases spanning the gap. Germline loops: CDR1 DFQATT, CDR2 SNEGSKA (reference sequence). This CDR3 is built from 12 residues. The V call is TRBV20-1, the J call TRBJ1-2, with D perhaps TRBD1 (5 bases). This clonotype was sampled from a human donor in good health. The sample was blood. In DNA, the CDR3 is TGCAGTGCTAGCGATGACAGCTATGGCTACACCTTC. Protein sequence: CSASDDSYGYTF.